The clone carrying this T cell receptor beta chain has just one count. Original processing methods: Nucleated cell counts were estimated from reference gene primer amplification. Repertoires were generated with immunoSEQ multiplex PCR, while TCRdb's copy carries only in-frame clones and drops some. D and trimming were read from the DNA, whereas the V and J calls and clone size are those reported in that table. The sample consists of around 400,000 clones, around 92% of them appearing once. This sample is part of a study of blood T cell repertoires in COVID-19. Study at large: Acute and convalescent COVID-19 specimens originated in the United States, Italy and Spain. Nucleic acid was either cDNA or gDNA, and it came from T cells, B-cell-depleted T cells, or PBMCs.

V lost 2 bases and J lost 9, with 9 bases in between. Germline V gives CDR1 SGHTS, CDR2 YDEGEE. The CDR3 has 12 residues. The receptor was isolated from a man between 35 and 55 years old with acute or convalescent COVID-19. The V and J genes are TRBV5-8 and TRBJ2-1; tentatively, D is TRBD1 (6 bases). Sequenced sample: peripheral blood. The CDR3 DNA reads TGTGCCAGCAGCTTACAGGGTATTGAGCAGTTCTTC. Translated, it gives CASSLQGIEQFF.